This TCR beta chain appears in the sequencing data of a study of T cell responses to AZD1222 COVID-19 vaccine. Broader study findings: After the peak T cell response, and only then, were repertoires sampled.

CDR1 is ENHRY, CDR2 SYGVKD, per germline. This CDR3 has 14 residues. Germline trimming cut 10 bases from V and 7 bases from J; bases unmatched to any gene: 9. Turning to this clone: The antigen is not known.

Repertoires were generated with immunoSEQ multiplex PCR, while TCRdb's copy carries only in-frame clones and drops some. The table has some 190,000 clones, approximately 94% seen once. The sequence was collected from an adult who received the MenACWY meningococcal vaccine as a control. The material was peripheral blood, obtained 28 days after the second dose of the MenACWY control vaccine. The chain joins TRBV10-3 to TRBJ2-1; 11 bases align to TRBD2. This CDR3 reads CATVTSGSTNEQFF. The CDR3 coding sequence is TGTGCCACCGTCACTAGCGGGAGTACGAATGAGCAGTTCTTC.